This entry features one TCR beta chain sequence. The target antigen is unknown. CDR3 length: 17 residues. The record originates from a study of T cell responses to AZD1222 COVID-19 vaccine. Study-wide findings and caveats: Seropositive at baseline were only 5 to 7 AZD1222 recipients.

Assay used: immunoSEQ multiplex PCR; TCRdb lists only in-frame clones, some missing. The data show over 120,000 clones, 92% seen once. The chain uses TRBV21-1 and TRBJ2-3; the DNA was not compared with TRBD2, the D call given in the table. TRBV21-1 is recorded as a pseudogene. This sample comprised peripheral blood, obtained 28 days after the second AZD1222 dose. The origin of this receptor is an adult who received the AZD1222 COVID-19 vaccine. The CDR3 reads CASSSSGAGGPTDTQYF. In nucleotides, the CDR3 is TGTGCCAGCAGCTCCAGCGGGGCGGGAGGTCCCACAGATACGCAGTATTTT.